This passage covers 6 T cell receptor beta chains from one sample sequenced in a study of blood T cell repertoires in COVID-19. Clones were read by immunoSEQ multiplex PCR, and TCRdb kept only the in-frame ones, dropping some. Counted here are over 200,000 clones, 86% occurring once; the ten biggest clones make up about 9.2%. The sample taken for sequencing was peripheral blood. These receptors were obtained from a man in his forties who had recovered from COVID-19.

The chain is built from TRBV19 and TRBJ1-3, with TRBD1 matching 7 bases. CDR1 is LNHDA and CDR2 is SQIVND in the germline V gene (reference sequence). The CDR3 loop spans 16 amino acids. Trimming removed 6 bases from V and 0 bases from J; junction bases left unmatched: 8. CDR3 bases: TGTGCCAGTAGCAACAGGGGACCTAGCTCTGGAAACACCATATATTTT. Translating gives CASSNRGPSSGNTIYF.

This clone was detected once. V is TRBV7-9 and J is TRBJ2-5; D call uncertain. V shed 5 bases and J shed 2 bases, with 9 bases lying between them. The CDR3 covers 13 residues. Germline assignment: CDR1 SEHNR and CDR2 FQNEAQ (reference sequence). The CDR3 spells CASSRHQQETQYF. The DNA of the CDR3 is TGTGCCAGCAGCCGACACCAACAAGAGACCCAGTACTTC.

The chain joins TRBV27 to TRBJ1-6, with D perhaps TRBD1 (6 bases). V shed 5 bases and J shed 0 bases, with 17 bases lying between them. The CDR3 length is 18 residues. Germline loops: CDR1 MNHEY, CDR2 SMNVEV (reference sequence). In DNA, the CDR3 is TGTGCCAGCAGTGCGGTTACAGGGTGGAGCTCCTATAATTCACCCCTCCACTTT. Its translation is CASSAVTGWSSYNSPLHF.

The chain is built from TRBV6-2 or TRBV6-3 and TRBJ1-1; D is unclear. CDR1 MNHEY and CDR2 SVGEGT come from the germline V gene. The CDR3 is 13 amino acids. V was trimmed by 2 bases and J by 5 bases, leaving 9 bases between them. CDR3 nucleotide sequence: TGTGCCAGCAGTTACGAATGGAGGACTGAAGCTTTCTTT. Protein sequence: CASSYEWRTEAFF.

This chain links TRBV19 with TRBJ1-1; tentatively, D is TRBD1 (6 bases). This CDR3 has 14 residues. Germline V gives CDR1 LNHDA, CDR2 SQIVND (reference sequence). The V end lost 1 base, the J end lost 4 bases, and 10 bases lay between the germline ends. In DNA, the CDR3 is TGTGCCAGTAGTATAGCAGGGGCTAGCACTGAAGCTTTCTTT. Residues: CASSIAGASTEAFF.

V usage is TRBV5-4 and J usage is TRBJ2-1; 8 bases line up with TRBD2. V lost 4 bases, J lost 5 bases, and 11 bases stayed unmatched. The germline CDR1 and CDR2 sequences are SGHNT and YYREEE (reference sequence). There are 16 residues in the CDR3. CDR3 sequence reads: CASSRDAGGRHNEQFF. The CDR3 DNA reads as TGTGCCAGCAGCAGGGACGCGGGGGGTAGGCACAATGAGCAGTTCTTC.